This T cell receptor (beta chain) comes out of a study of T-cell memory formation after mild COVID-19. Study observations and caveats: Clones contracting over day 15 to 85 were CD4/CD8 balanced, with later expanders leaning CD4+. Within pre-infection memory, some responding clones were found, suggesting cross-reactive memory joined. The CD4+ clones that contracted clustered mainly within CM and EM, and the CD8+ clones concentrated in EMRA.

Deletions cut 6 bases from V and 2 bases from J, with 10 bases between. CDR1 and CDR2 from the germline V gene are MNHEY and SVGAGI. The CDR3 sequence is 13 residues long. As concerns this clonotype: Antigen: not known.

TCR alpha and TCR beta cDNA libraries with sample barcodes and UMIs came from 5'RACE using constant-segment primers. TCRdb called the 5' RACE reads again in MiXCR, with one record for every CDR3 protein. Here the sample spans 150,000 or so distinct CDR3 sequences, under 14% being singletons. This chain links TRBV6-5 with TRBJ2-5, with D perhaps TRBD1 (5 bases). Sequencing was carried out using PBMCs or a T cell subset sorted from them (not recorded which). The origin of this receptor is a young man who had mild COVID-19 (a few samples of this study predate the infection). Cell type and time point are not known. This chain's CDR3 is CASRVTGQETQYF. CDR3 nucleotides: TGTGCCAGCAGGGTAACAGGACAAGAGACCCAGTACTTC.